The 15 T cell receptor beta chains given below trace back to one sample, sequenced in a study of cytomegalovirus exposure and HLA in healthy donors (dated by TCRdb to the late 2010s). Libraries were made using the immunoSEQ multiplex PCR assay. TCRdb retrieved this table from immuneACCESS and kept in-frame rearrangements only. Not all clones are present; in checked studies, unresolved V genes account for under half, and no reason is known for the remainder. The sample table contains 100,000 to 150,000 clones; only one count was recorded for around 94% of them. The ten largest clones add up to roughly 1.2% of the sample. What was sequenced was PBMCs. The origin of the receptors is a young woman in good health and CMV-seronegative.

The CDR3 nucleotides are TGTGCCAGCAGTTTAGCCCAGGGGACGACTTTCTTT. Protein product: CASSLAQGTTFF. The chain recombines TRBV28 with TRBJ1-1; TRBD1 is a possible D gene (6 bases). Germline lookup yields CDR1 MDHEN and CDR2 SYDVKM. The CDR3 has 12 residues. Trimming took 2 bases from V and 12 from J, leaving 13 bases between them.

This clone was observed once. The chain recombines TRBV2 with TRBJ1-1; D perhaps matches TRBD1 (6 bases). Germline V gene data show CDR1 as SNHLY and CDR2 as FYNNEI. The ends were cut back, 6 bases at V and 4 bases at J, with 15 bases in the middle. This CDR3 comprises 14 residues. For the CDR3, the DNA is TGTGCCAGCAGGACCGTGGGGGCGGTCACTGAAGCTTTCTTT. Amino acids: CASRTVGAVTEAFF.

CDR3 nucleotides: TGTGCCAGCAGCTTATTACAGGGATTCATGAACACTGAAGCTTTCTTT. Encoded protein: CASSLLQGFMNTEAFF. V and J are TRBV7-2 and TRBJ1-1; D is perhaps TRBD1 (6 bases). This CDR3 has 16 amino acids. The V end was cut by 2 bases, the J end by 0 bases, with 13 bases between. CDR1 is SGHTA and CDR2 is FQGNSA in the germline V gene.

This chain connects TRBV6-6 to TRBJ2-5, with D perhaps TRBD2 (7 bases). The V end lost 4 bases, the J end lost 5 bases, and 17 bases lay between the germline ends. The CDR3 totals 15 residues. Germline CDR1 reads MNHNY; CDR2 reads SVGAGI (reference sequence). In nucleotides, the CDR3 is TGTGCCAGCAGTTCTGACTGGGAGGGGGGGGAGACCCAGTACTTC. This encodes CASSSDWEGGETQYF.

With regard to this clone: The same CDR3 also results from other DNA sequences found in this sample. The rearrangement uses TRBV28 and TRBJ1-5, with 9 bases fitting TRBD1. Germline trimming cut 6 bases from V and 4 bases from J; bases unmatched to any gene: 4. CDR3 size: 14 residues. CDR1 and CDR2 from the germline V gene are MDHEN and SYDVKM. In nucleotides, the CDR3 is TGTGCCAGCAGCCCCGGACAGGGGAATCAGCCCCAGCATTTT. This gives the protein CASSPGQGNQPQHF. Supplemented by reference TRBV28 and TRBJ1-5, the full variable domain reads DVKVTQSSRYLVKRTGEKVFLECVQDMDHENMFWYRQDPGLGLRLIYFSYDVKMKEKGDIPEGYSVSREKKERFSLILESASTNQTSMYLCASSPGQGNQPQHFGDGTRLSIL.

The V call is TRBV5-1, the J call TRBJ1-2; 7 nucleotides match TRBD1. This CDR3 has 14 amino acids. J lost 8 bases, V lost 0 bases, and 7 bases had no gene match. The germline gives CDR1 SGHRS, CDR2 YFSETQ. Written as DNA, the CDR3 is TGCGCCAGCAGCTTGGACAGGGGTTTTGGGGGCTACACCTTC. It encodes CASSLDRGFGGYTF.

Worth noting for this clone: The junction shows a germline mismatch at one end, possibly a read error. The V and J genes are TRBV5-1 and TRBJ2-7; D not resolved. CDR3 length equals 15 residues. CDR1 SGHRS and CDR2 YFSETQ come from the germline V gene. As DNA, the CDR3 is TGCGCCAGCAGGTTGGATATTGGGCCGGCGTACGAGCAGTACTTC. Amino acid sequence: CASRLDIGPAYEQYF. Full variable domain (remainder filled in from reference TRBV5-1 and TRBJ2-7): KAGVTQTPRYLIKTRGQQVTLSCSPISGHRSVSWYQQTPGQGLQFLFEYFSETQRNKGNFPGRFSGRQFSNSRSEMNVSTLELGDSALYLCASRLDIGPAYEQYFGPGTRLTVT.

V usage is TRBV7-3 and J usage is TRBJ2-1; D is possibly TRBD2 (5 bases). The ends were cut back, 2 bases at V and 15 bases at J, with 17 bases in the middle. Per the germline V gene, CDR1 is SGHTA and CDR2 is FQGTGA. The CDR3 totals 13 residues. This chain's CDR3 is CASSLVSSRGLFF. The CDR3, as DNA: TGTGCCAGCAGCTTAGTCAGCTCGAGAGGGCTGTTCTTC.

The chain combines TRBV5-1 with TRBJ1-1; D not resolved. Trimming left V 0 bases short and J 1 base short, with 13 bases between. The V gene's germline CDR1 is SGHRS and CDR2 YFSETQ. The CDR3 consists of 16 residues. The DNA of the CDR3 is TGCGCCAGCAGCTTGGTATCGCTACAGACGAACACTGAAGCTTTCTTT. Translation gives CASSLVSLQTNTEAFF. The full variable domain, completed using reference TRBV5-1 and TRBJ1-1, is KAGVTQTPRYLIKTRGQQVTLSCSPISGHRSVSWYQQTPGQGLQFLFEYFSETQRNKGNFPGRFSGRQFSNSRSEMNVSTLELGDSALYLCASSLVSLQTNTEAFFGQGTRLTVV.

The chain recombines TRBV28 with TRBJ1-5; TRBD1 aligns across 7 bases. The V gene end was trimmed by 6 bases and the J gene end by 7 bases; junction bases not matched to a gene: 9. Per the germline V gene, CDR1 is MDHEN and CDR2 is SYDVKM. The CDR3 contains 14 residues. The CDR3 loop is CASRIQGLAQPQHF. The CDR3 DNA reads TGTGCCAGCAGGATACAGGGGTTAGCGCAGCCCCAGCATTTT.

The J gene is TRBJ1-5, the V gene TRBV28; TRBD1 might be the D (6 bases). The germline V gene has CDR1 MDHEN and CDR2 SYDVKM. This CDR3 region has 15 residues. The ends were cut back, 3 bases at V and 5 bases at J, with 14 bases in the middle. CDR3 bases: TGTGCCAGCAGTTTCCAGCAGGGGAACGATCAGCCCCAGCATTTT. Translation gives CASSFQQGNDQPQHF.

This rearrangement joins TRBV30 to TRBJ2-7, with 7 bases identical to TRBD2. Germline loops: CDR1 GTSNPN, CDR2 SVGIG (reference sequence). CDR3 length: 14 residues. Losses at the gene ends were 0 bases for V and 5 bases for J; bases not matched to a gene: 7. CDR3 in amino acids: CAWSVLGGRDEQYF. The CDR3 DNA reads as TGTGCCTGGAGTGTACTAGGAGGGAGGGACGAGCAGTACTTC.

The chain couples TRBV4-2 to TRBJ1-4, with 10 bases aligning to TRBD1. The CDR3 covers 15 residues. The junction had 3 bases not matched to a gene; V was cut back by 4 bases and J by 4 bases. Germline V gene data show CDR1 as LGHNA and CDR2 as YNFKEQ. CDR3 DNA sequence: TGTGCCAGCAGCCGACAGGGGGCTGATAATGAAAAACTGTTTTTT. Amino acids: CASSRQGADNEKLFF.

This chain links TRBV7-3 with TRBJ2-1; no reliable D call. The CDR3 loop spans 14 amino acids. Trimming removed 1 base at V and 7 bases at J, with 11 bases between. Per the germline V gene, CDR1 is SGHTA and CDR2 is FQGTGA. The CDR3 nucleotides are TGTGCCAGCAGCTTAATACCTAGTCCTAATGAGCAGTTCTTC. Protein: CASSLIPSPNEQFF.

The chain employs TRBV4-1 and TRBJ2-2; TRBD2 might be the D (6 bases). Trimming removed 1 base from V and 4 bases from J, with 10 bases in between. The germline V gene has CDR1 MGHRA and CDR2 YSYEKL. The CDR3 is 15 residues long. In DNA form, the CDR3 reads TGCGCCAGCAGCCAAGCTAGCGCGGGCACCGGGGAGCTGTTTTTT. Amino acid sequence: CASSQASAGTGELFF.